This T cell receptor beta chain was sequenced for a study of blood T cells in healthy people across ages. About the research overall: Using template switching, researchers captured about one barcoded beta molecule for each two T cells.

Notes on the study in general: Compared with aged donors, long-lived donors showed fewer expanded clones, suggesting selection.

About this clonotype: Its cognate antigen is unknown. The junction and the germline gene differ at one end; a read error may be behind it.

CDR1 is SGHRS, CDR2 YFSETQ, per germline. The CDR3 runs to 14 residues. Samples each had at least 5 micrograms of total RNA extracted. Sample-barcoded 5' priming and a J-beta primer mix drove a second PCR of about 7 to 12 cycles. At least 3 million CDR3-containing paired-end reads were obtained per sample. One entry per CDR3 protein results from TCRdb running MiXCR on the 5' RACE reads. The sample includes fewer than 2,000,000 distinct CDR3 sequences, roughly 32% of them seen just once. The source material was blood. This sequence was found in a woman between 25 and 40 years old in good health. This chain uses TRBV5-1 with TRBJ2-5; TRBD1 is a possible D gene (6 bases). The J call may be faulty, since TRBJ2-7 better matches the DNA end. CDR3 residues: CTSSLGIGGYEQYF. CDR3 coding DNA: TGCACCAGCAGCTTGGGAATAGGGGGATACGAGCAGTACTTC.